Sequencing of this TCR beta chain was carried out in a study of blood T cell repertoires in COVID-19. Trimming removed 7 bases from V and 5 bases from J; junction bases left unmatched: 8. The germline CDR1 and CDR2 sequences are MNHEY and SVGAGI. This CDR3 region has 14 residues. Some clones are missing from TCRdb's copy, which holds only in-frame ones; the method was immunoSEQ multiplex PCR. The sample consists of approximately 77,000 clones, 70% to 90% of them appearing once. This TCR came from a man in his fifties with active COVID-19. The chain joins TRBV6-5 to TRBJ1-1, with 9 bases aligning to TRBD1. The sample comprised peripheral blood. CDR3 residues: CASKTGGSGTEAFF. The CDR3 DNA is TGTGCCAGCAAGACAGGGGGTTCCGGAACTGAAGCTTTCTTT.